These T cell receptor beta chains were read from a single sample in a study of T cell responses to AZD1222 COVID-19 vaccine. Libraries were prepared by immunoSEQ multiplex PCR; TCRdb keeps only in-frame clonotypes and omits some of them. The sample lists some 100,000 clones, around 90% seen once, with approximately 3.1% in the top ten. This specimen was peripheral blood, taken 28 days after the second AZD1222 dose. The receptors derive from an adult who received the AZD1222 COVID-19 vaccine. Both conserved end residues are part of each CDR3. D genes are given only for firm matches. Clone size appears in some rows only: once, few, many, or a class for an expanded clone.

j_call: TRBJ2-3; v_call: TRBV11-3; clone_size: NA; d_call: NA; cdr3_aa: CASSGGASTDTQYF; cdr3_nt: TGTGCCAGCAGCGGGGGTGCTAGCACAGATACGCAGTATTTT
j_call: TRBJ1-2; v_call: TRBV11-2; clone_size: once; d_call: TRBD1; cdr3_aa: CASSATGGGYGYTF; cdr3_nt: TGTGCCAGCAGCGCGACAGGGGGTGGCTATGGCTACACCTTC
j_call: TRBJ2-3; v_call: TRBV5-1; clone_size: NA; d_call: NA; cdr3_aa: CASSLGVLNTDTQYF; cdr3_nt: TGCGCCAGCAGCTTGGGCGTCCTTAACACAGATACGCAGTATTTT
j_call: TRBJ2-7; v_call: TRBV5-6; clone_size: NA; d_call: TRBD2; cdr3_aa: CASSFPSGDEQYF; cdr3_nt: TGTGCCAGCAGCTTCCCTAGCGGGGACGAGCAGTACTTC
j_call: TRBJ1-4; v_call: TRBV27; clone_size: NA; d_call: NA; cdr3_aa: CASRNYGGEKLFF; cdr3_nt: TGTGCCAGCAGGAACTACGGAGGTGAAAAACTGTTTTTT
j_call: TRBJ2-1; v_call: TRBV7-9; clone_size: NA; d_call: NA; cdr3_aa: CASSPTSSDEQFF; cdr3_nt: TGTGCCAGCAGCCCGACTAGTTCGGATGAGCAGTTCTTC
j_call: TRBJ1-4; v_call: TRBV3-1/TRBV3-2; clone_size: NA; d_call: NA; cdr3_aa: CASSHEFAVEKLFF; cdr3_nt: TGTGCCAGCAGCCATGAATTCGCGGTGGAAAAACTGTTTTTT
j_call: TRBJ2-1; v_call: TRBV7-9; clone_size: NA; d_call: NA; cdr3_aa: CASSLGNSYNEQFF; cdr3_nt: TGTGCCAGCAGCTTAGGAAACTCCTACAATGAGCAGTTCTTC
j_call: TRBJ1-4; v_call: TRBV4-2; clone_size: NA; d_call: TRBD1; cdr3_aa: CASSQGTGGVEKLFF; cdr3_nt: TGTGCCAGCAGCCAGGGGACAGGGGGAGTTGAAAAACTGTTTTTT
j_call: TRBJ2-3; v_call: TRBV2; clone_size: NA; d_call: TRBD2; cdr3_aa: CASSEPRISGGPTDTQYF; cdr3_nt: TGTGCCAGCAGTGAACCCAGGATTAGCGGGGGACCAACAGATACGCAGTATTTT
j_call: TRBJ1-6; v_call: TRBV5-5; clone_size: NA; d_call: NA; cdr3_aa: CASSSAWTGDSPLHF; cdr3_nt: TGTGCCAGCAGCTCGGCTTGGACGGGAGATTCACCCCTCCACTTT
j_call: TRBJ2-7; v_call: TRBV27; clone_size: NA; d_call: NA; cdr3_aa: CASSLSLRTYEQYF; cdr3_nt: TGTGCCAGCAGTTTATCGCTTAGGACCTACGAGCAGTACTTC
j_call: TRBJ1-1; v_call: TRBV5-5; clone_size: NA; d_call: NA; cdr3_aa: CASSLAWGLNTEAFF; cdr3_nt: TGTGCCAGCAGCTTGGCATGGGGGCTCAACACTGAAGCTTTCTTT
j_call: TRBJ1-2; v_call: TRBV12-3/TRBV12-4; clone_size: NA; d_call: NA; cdr3_aa: CASSFSGNYGYTF; cdr3_nt: TGTGCCAGCAGTTTTTCAGGCAACTATGGCTACACCTTC
j_call: TRBJ2-3; v_call: TRBV11-2; clone_size: once; d_call: TRBD2; cdr3_aa: CASSISGGRGDTQYF; cdr3_nt: TGTGCCAGCAGCATTAGCGGGGGCCGCGGAGATACGCAGTATTTT
j_call: TRBJ1-1; v_call: TRBV6-5; clone_size: NA; d_call: NA; cdr3_aa: CASSSGTGNTEAFF; cdr3_nt: TGTGCCAGCAGCTCCGGGACCGGGAACACTGAAGCTTTCTTT
j_call: TRBJ1-1; v_call: TRBV7-2; clone_size: NA; d_call: TRBD1; cdr3_aa: CASSPTTGTEAFF; cdr3_nt: TGTGCCAGCAGCCCTACGACAGGGACTGAAGCTTTCTTT
j_call: TRBJ2-3; v_call: TRBV9; clone_size: once; d_call: TRBD2; cdr3_aa: CASSPTAPRGGRMADTQYF; cdr3_nt: TGTGCCAGCAGCCCCACGGCACCCCGGGGGGGCCGTATGGCAGATACGCAGTATTTT
j_call: TRBJ1-1; v_call: TRBV10-3; clone_size: NA; d_call: NA; cdr3_aa: CAISPENTEAFF; cdr3_nt: TGTGCCATCAGTCCGGAGAACACTGAAGCTTTCTTT
j_call: TRBJ1-2; v_call: TRBV4-1; clone_size: NA; d_call: TRBD1; cdr3_aa: CASSQEGGRGIHGYTF; cdr3_nt: TGCGCCAGCAGCCAAGAGGGGGGCAGGGGGATTCATGGCTACACCTTC
j_call: TRBJ2-1; v_call: TRBV20-1; clone_size: NA; d_call: NA; cdr3_aa: CSASEGGNNEQFF; cdr3_nt: TGCAGTGCTAGTGAGGGGGGCAACAATGAGCAGTTCTTC
j_call: TRBJ2-6; v_call: TRBV9; clone_size: NA; d_call: NA; cdr3_aa: CASSVGSGANVLTF; cdr3_nt: TGTGCCAGCTCGGTGGGGTCTGGGGCCAACGTCCTGACTTTC
j_call: TRBJ1-5; v_call: TRBV27; clone_size: NA; d_call: NA; cdr3_aa: CASSYGRGARPQHF; cdr3_nt: TGTGCCAGCAGCTACGGACGTGGGGCACGGCCCCAGCATTTT
j_call: TRBJ2-7; v_call: TRBV4-1; clone_size: NA; d_call: NA; cdr3_aa: CASSQRLEAYEQYF; cdr3_nt: TGCGCCAGCAGCCAAAGGTTAGAGGCCTACGAGCAGTACTTC
j_call: TRBJ1-1; v_call: TRBV5-1; clone_size: NA; d_call: NA; cdr3_aa: CASSPRGLVSTEAFF; cdr3_nt: TGCGCCAGCAGCCCCAGAGGATTAGTAAGCACTGAAGCTTTCTTT
j_call: TRBJ2-3; v_call: TRBV19; clone_size: NA; d_call: NA; cdr3_aa: CASIGGTDTQYF; cdr3_nt: TGTGCCAGTATCGGGGGAACAGATACGCAGTATTTT
j_call: TRBJ1-4; v_call: TRBV6-6; clone_size: NA; d_call: NA; cdr3_aa: CASSYPGGTTNEKLFF; cdr3_nt: TGTGCCAGCAGTTACCCGGGTGGGACAACTAATGAAAAACTGTTTTTT
j_call: TRBJ2-7; v_call: TRBV7-9; clone_size: NA; d_call: TRBD1; cdr3_aa: CASRSTGGNSYEQYF; cdr3_nt: TGTGCCAGCAGGTCGACAGGGGGCAACTCCTACGAGCAGTACTTC
j_call: TRBJ1-5; v_call: TRBV11-2; clone_size: NA; d_call: NA; cdr3_aa: CASSSRAREDNQPQHF; cdr3_nt: TGTGCCAGCAGCTCCCGCGCCCGGGAGGACAATCAGCCCCAGCATTTT
j_call: TRBJ1-6; v_call: TRBV5-1; clone_size: NA; d_call: NA; cdr3_aa: CASSPGWAGYNSPLHF; cdr3_nt: TGCGCCAGCAGCCCCGGATGGGCAGGCTATAATTCACCCCTCCACTTT
j_call: TRBJ1-4; v_call: TRBV6-5; clone_size: NA; d_call: TRBD1; cdr3_aa: CASSYDRENEKLFF; cdr3_nt: TGTGCCAGCAGTTACGACAGGGAGAATGAAAAACTGTTTTTT
j_call: TRBJ2-7; v_call: TRBV10-3; clone_size: NA; d_call: TRBD1; cdr3_aa: CAIRSTGGSYEQYF; cdr3_nt: TGTGCCATCAGATCGACAGGGGGCTCCTACGAGCAGTACTTC
j_call: TRBJ2-5; v_call: TRBV3-1/TRBV3-2; clone_size: NA; d_call: TRBD1; cdr3_aa: CASSHLTGEETQYF; cdr3_nt: TGTGCCAGCAGCCACCTTACAGGGGAAGAGACCCAGTACTTC
j_call: TRBJ1-1; v_call: TRBV9; clone_size: NA; d_call: TRBD1; cdr3_aa: CASSPTDRSTEAFF; cdr3_nt: TGTGCCAGCAGCCCCACGGACAGGAGCACTGAAGCTTTCTTT
j_call: TRBJ1-3; v_call: TRBV6-1; clone_size: NA; d_call: TRBD1; cdr3_aa: CASSEPGQASGNTIYF; cdr3_nt: TGTGCCAGCAGTGAACCCGGACAGGCCTCTGGAAACACCATATATTTT
j_call: TRBJ2-5; v_call: TRBV9; clone_size: NA; d_call: NA; cdr3_aa: CASSVVRLPRNQETQYF; cdr3_nt: TGTGCCAGCAGCGTAGTACGCCTACCCCGAAACCAAGAGACCCAGTACTTC
j_call: TRBJ1-1; v_call: TRBV6-1; clone_size: NA; d_call: NA; cdr3_aa: CASTLRGRNTEAFF; cdr3_nt: TGTGCCAGCACCCTAAGGGGGAGGAACACTGAAGCTTTCTTT
j_call: TRBJ1-2; v_call: TRBV3-1/TRBV3-2; clone_size: NA; d_call: NA; cdr3_aa: CASSQTARRPNYGYTF; cdr3_nt: TGTGCCAGCAGCCAGACGGCCAGAAGACCTAACTATGGCTACACCTTC
j_call: TRBJ2-1; v_call: TRBV10-2; clone_size: NA; d_call: TRBD2; cdr3_aa: CASSDSGLAYNEQFF; cdr3_nt: TGCGCCAGCAGTGACTCGGGACTAGCCTACAATGAGCAGTTCTTC
j_call: TRBJ2-2; v_call: TRBV7-9; clone_size: NA; d_call: TRBD2; cdr3_aa: CASSTIAGVAGELFF; cdr3_nt: TGTGCCAGCAGCACGATAGCGGGGGTAGCCGGGGAGCTGTTTTTT
j_call: TRBJ1-4; v_call: TRBV11-2; clone_size: NA; d_call: NA; cdr3_aa: CASSRGDDGEKLFF; cdr3_nt: TGTGCCAGCAGCCGAGGAGACGACGGGGAAAAACTGTTTTTT
j_call: TRBJ2-7; v_call: TRBV3-1/TRBV3-2; clone_size: NA; d_call: NA; cdr3_aa: CASSLGRRGVYEQYF; cdr3_nt: TGTGCCAGCAGCCTTGGGAGGCGGGGTGTTTACGAGCAGTACTTC
j_call: TRBJ1-1; v_call: TRBV10-3; clone_size: NA; d_call: NA; cdr3_aa: CAIRERPNTEAFF; cdr3_nt: TGTGCCATCAGGGAACGGCCGAACACTGAAGCTTTCTTT
j_call: TRBJ2-2; v_call: TRBV2; clone_size: NA; d_call: TRBD2; cdr3_aa: CASSLITLAGGTTGELFF; cdr3_nt: TGTGCCAGCAGTCTCATAACTCTAGCGGGGGGTACCACCGGGGAGCTGTTTTTT
j_call: TRBJ1-1; v_call: TRBV11-3; clone_size: once; d_call: NA; cdr3_aa: CASSLGEGMSDTEAFF; cdr3_nt: TGTGCCAGCAGCTTAGGGGAGGGGATGTCGGACACTGAAGCTTTCTTT
j_call: TRBJ1-1; v_call: TRBV6-5; clone_size: NA; d_call: NA; cdr3_aa: CASSYSAGAGTEAFF; cdr3_nt: TGTGCCAGCAGTTACTCGGCGGGGGCAGGCACTGAAGCTTTCTTT
j_call: TRBJ2-7; v_call: TRBV18; clone_size: NA; d_call: NA; cdr3_aa: CASSPLDWYEQYF; cdr3_nt: TGTGCCAGCTCGCCCTTGGATTGGTACGAGCAGTACTTC
j_call: TRBJ1-1; v_call: TRBV7-9; clone_size: NA; d_call: NA; cdr3_aa: CASSLQGGRTEAFF; cdr3_nt: TGTGCCAGCAGCCTCCAGGGTGGGCGCACTGAAGCTTTCTTT
j_call: TRBJ1-2; v_call: TRBV27; clone_size: NA; d_call: TRBD1; cdr3_aa: CASSPGQGGGYTF; cdr3_nt: TGTGCCAGCAGTCCGGGACAGGGGGGTGGCTACACCTTC
j_call: TRBJ1-5; v_call: TRBV10-3; clone_size: few; d_call: NA; cdr3_aa: CAISVGNQPQHF; cdr3_nt: TGTGCCATCAGTGTCGGGAATCAGCCCCAGCATTTT
j_call: TRBJ1-1; v_call: TRBV19; clone_size: NA; d_call: TRBD1; cdr3_aa: CASSIARGPTEAFF; cdr3_nt: TGTGCCAGTAGTATCGCCAGGGGGCCCACTGAAGCTTTCTTT
j_call: TRBJ1-2; v_call: TRBV9; clone_size: NA; d_call: NA; cdr3_aa: CASSVEVGSNYGYTF; cdr3_nt: TGTGCCAGCAGCGTAGAGGTGGGTTCCAACTATGGCTACACCTTC
j_call: TRBJ2-5; v_call: TRBV11-2; clone_size: NA; d_call: TRBD2; cdr3_aa: CASSAGSSGGETQYF; cdr3_nt: TGTGCCAGCAGCGCTGGGTCCAGCGGGGGAGAGACCCAGTACTTC